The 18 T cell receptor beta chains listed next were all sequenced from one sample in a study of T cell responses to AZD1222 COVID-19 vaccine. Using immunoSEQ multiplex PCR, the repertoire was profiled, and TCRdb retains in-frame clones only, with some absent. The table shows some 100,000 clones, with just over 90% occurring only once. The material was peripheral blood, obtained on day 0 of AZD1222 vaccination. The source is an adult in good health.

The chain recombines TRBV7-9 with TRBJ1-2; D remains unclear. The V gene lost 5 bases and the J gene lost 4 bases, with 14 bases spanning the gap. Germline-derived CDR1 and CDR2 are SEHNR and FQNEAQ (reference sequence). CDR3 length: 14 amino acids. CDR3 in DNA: TGTGCCAGCAGCAAAACCCAGGCACCCTATGGCTACACCTTC. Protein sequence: CASSKTQAPYGYTF.

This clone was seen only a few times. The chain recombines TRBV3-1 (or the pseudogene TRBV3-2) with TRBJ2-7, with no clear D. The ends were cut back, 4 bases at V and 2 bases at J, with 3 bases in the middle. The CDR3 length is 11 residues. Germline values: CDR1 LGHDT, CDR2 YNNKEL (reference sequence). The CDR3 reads CASSRTYEQYF. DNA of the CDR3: TGTGCCAGCAGCCGTACCTACGAGCAGTACTTC.

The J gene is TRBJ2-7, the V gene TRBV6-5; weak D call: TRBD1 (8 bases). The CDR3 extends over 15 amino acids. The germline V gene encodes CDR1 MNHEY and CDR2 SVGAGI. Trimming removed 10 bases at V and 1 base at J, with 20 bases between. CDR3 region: CATFLGGTGSYEQYF. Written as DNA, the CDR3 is TGTGCCACCTTCCTGGGAGGGACAGGTTCCTACGAGCAGTACTTC.

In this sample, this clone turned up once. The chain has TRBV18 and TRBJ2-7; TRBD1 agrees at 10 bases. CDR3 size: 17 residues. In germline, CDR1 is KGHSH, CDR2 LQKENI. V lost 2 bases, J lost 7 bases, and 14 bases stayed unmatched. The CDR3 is CASSPAGTGAPVGEQYF. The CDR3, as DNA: TGTGCCAGCTCACCAGCCGGGACAGGGGCCCCGGTAGGGGAGCAGTACTTC.

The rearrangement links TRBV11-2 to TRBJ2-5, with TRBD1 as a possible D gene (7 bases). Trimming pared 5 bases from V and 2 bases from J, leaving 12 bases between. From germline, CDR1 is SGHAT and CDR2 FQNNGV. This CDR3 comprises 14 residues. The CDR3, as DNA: TGTGCCAGCAGCCTTGCAGGGGGGCAAGAGACCCAGTACTTC. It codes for CASSLAGGQETQYF.

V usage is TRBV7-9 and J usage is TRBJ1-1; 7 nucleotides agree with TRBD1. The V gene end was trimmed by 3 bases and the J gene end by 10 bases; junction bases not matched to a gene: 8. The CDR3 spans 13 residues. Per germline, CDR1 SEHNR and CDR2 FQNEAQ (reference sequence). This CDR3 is CASSFGQRQGAFF. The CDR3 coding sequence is TGTGCCAGCAGCTTCGGACAGCGACAGGGAGCTTTCTTT.

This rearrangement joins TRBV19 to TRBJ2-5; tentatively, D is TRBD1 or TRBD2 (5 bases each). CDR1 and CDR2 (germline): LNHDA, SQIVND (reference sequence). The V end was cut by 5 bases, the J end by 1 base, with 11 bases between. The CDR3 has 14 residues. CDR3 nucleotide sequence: TGTGCCAGTAGTTTCGGGGCCCGCCAAGAGACCCAGTACTTC. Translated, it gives CASSFGARQETQYF.

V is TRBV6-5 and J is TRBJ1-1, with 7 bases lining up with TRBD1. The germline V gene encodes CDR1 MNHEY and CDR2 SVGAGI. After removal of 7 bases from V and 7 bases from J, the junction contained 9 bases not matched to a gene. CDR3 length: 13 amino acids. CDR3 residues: CASKKGTALEAFF. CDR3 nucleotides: TGTGCCAGCAAGAAAGGGACAGCGCTTGAAGCTTTCTTT.

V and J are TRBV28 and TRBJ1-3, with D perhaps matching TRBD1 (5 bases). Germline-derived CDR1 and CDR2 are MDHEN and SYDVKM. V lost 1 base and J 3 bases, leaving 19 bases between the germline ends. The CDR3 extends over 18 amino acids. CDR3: CASSLLGEKIGGGNTIYF. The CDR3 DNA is TGTGCCAGCAGTTTATTAGGGGAGAAAATAGGTGGTGGAAACACCATATATTTT.

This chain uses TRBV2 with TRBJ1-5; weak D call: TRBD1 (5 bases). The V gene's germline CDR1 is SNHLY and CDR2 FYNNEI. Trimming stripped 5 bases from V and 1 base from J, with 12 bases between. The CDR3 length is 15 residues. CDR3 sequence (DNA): TGTGCCAGCAGTCTTTTGGGACTCAGCAATCAGCCCCAGCATTTT. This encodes CASSLLGLSNQPQHF.

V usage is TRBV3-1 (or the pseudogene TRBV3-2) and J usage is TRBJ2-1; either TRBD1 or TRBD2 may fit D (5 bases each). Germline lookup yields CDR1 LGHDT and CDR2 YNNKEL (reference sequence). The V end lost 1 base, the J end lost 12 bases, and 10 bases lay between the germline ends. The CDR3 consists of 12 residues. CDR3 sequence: CASSQVGPGQFF. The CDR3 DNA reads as TGTGCCAGCAGCCAAGTGGGACCGGGGCAGTTCTTC.

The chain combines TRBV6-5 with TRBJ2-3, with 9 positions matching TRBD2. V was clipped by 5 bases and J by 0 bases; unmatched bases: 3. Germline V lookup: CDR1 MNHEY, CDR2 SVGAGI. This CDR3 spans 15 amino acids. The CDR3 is CASSRLAVSTDTQYF. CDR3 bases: TGTGCCAGCAGTCGACTAGCGGTTAGCACAGATACGCAGTATTTT.

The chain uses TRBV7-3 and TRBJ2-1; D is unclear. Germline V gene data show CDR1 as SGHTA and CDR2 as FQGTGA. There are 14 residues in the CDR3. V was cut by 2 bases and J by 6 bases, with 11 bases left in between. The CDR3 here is CASSLESMVNEQFF. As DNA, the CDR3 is TGTGCCAGCAGCTTAGAGTCTATGGTCAATGAGCAGTTCTTC. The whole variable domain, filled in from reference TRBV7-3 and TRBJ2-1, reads GAGVSQTPSNKVTEKGKYVELRCDPISGHTALYWYRQSLGQGPEFLIYFQGTGAADDSGLPNDRFFAVRPEGSVSTLKIQRTERGDSAVYLCASSLESMVNEQFFGPGTRLTVL.

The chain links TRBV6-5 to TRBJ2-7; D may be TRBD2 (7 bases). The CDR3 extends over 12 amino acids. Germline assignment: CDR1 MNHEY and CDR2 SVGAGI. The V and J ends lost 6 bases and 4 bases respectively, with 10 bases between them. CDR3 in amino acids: CASRGGAYEQYF. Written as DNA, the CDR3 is TGTGCCAGCAGGGGGGGGGCGTACGAGCAGTACTTC.

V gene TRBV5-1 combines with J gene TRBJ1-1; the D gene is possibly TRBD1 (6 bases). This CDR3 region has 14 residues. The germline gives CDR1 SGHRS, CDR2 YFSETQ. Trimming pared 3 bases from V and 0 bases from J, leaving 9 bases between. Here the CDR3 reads CASSSTGLNTEAFF. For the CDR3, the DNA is TGCGCCAGCAGCTCGACAGGATTGAACACTGAAGCTTTCTTT.

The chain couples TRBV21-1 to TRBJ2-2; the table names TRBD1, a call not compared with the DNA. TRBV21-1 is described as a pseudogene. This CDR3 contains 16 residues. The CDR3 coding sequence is TGTGCCAGCAGTCGAAGGGACAGGGGGATTAACGGGGAGCTGTTTTTT. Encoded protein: CASSRRDRGINGELFF.

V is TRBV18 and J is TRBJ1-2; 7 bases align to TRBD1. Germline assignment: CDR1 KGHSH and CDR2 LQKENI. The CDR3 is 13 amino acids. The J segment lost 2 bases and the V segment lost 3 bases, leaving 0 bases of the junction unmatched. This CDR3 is CASSPGQNYGYTF. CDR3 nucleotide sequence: TGTGCCAGCTCACCGGGACAGAACTATGGCTACACCTTC.

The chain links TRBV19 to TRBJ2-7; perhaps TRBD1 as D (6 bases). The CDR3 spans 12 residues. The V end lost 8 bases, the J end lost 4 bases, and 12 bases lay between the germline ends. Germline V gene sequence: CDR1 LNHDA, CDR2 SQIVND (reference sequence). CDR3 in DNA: TGTGCCAGTGGACAACAGGGTTACGAGCAGTACTTC. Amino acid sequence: CASGQQGYEQYF.